These 32 T cell receptor beta chains were sequenced from one sample in a study of cytomegalovirus exposure and HLA in healthy donors. Sequenced by immunoSEQ multiplex PCR; TCRdb stores in-frame clones only, minus some. This table has more than 55,000 clones, around 96% appearing once. Sequencing was done on a sample of PBMCs. The receptor set was obtained from a man younger than 30 in good health and CMV-seronegative.

This chain joins TRBV6-6 and TRBJ2-2; tentatively, D is TRBD2 (5 bases). The CDR3 contains 16 residues. Per germline, CDR1 MNHNY and CDR2 SVGAGI (reference sequence). The V and J ends lost 2 bases and 7 bases respectively, with 17 bases between them. This CDR3 reads CASSYGEFGSFGELFF. The CDR3 DNA follows: TGTGCCAGCAGTTACGGGGAGTTCGGGTCGTTCGGGGAGCTGTTTTTT.

This sequence joins TRBV25-1 and TRBJ2-7; D perhaps matches TRBD2 (6 bases). The CDR3 is made up of 14 amino acids. Germline V lookup: CDR1 MGHDK, CDR2 SYGVNS. Trimming pared 6 bases from V and 5 bases from J, leaving 17 bases between. CDR3 DNA: TGTGCCAGCAGGATCGGGACTCAAACTAACGAGCAGTACTTC. It codes for CASRIGTQTNEQYF.

The genes are TRBV19 and TRBJ2-1; 7 bases agree with TRBD1. There are 17 residues in the CDR3. The V segment lost 5 bases and the J segment 5 bases; nucleotides outside the gene matches: 15. Germline V lookup: CDR1 LNHDA, CDR2 SQIVND (reference sequence). The chain's CDR3 is CASSVHIRPGQNNEQFF. Here the CDR3 DNA reads TGTGCCAGTAGTGTACATATCCGCCCGGGACAGAACAATGAGCAGTTCTTC.

The chain recombines TRBV5-1 with TRBJ2-1; TRBD2 matches at 8 bases. V shed 4 bases, J shed 5 bases, and the junction held 8 bases outside the gene matches. The CDR3 contains 15 residues. Germline V gene sequence: CDR1 SGHRS, CDR2 YFSETQ. CDR3 residues: CASSPGGSGDNEQFF. Here the CDR3 DNA reads TGCGCCAGCAGCCCCGGCGGTAGCGGGGACAATGAGCAGTTCTTC. Full variable domain (outside the CDR3, taken from reference TRBV5-1 and TRBJ2-1): KAGVTQTPRYLIKTRGQQVTLSCSPISGHRSVSWYQQTPGQGLQFLFEYFSETQRNKGNFPGRFSGRQFSNSRSEMNVSTLELGDSALYLCASSPGGSGDNEQFFGPGTRLTVL.

For this clone: Its ends do not fully match the called genes, so a read error is possible. This chain joins TRBV7-7 and TRBJ2-5; 8 bases line up with TRBD1. Germline CDR1 and CDR2: SSHAT and FNYEAQ (reference sequence). The CDR3 covers 14 residues. Written as DNA, the CDR3 is TGTGCTAGCAGCTTACGGACAGGGTGGGAGACCCAGTACTTC. This encodes CASSLRTGWETQYF.

The J gene is TRBJ2-5, the V gene TRBV7-8; 8 bases align to TRBD2. Germline lookup yields CDR1 SGHVS and CDR2 FQNEAQ. This CDR3 is built from 16 residues. With 0 bases clipped from V and 2 bases from J, the junction kept 5 bases outside the gene matches. DNA for the CDR3: TGTGCCAGCAGCTTAGCGGAGGGACTAGAGCAAGAGACCCAGTACTTC. Amino acid sequence: CASSLAEGLEQETQYF.

V usage is TRBV27 and J usage is TRBJ2-3; 7 bases are a match to TRBD2. V shed 0 bases, J shed 2 bases, and the junction held 8 bases outside the gene matches. In germline, CDR1 is MNHEY, CDR2 SMNVEV (reference sequence). The CDR3 has 17 amino acids. CDR3 loop: CASSLSVSAGDTDTQYF. The CDR3 region has the DNA TGTGCCAGCAGTTTATCGGTTTCGGCGGGGGACACAGATACGCAGTATTTT.

DNA for the CDR3: TGTGCCAGCAGTGAAGAGGGGGGGACTGGGGCCAACGTCCTGACTTTC. This translates into CASSEEGGTGANVLTF. The rearrangement joins TRBV6-1 to TRBJ2-6; a possible D gene is TRBD2 (7 bases). Looked up from germline, CDR1 is MNHNS and CDR2 is SASEGT. Between the trimmed V and J ends, which lost 1 base and 2 bases, there was a span of 9 bases. This CDR3 is built from 16 residues.

The chain combines TRBV30 with TRBJ2-3; TRBD2 matches at 12 bases. Per germline, CDR1 GTSNPN and CDR2 SVGIG (reference sequence). After removal of 1 base from V and 12 bases from J, the junction contained 2 bases not matched to a gene. The CDR3 has 12 amino acids. The CDR3 DNA reads TGTGCCTGGAGTGAGACTAGCGGGAGACAGTATTTT. Residues: CAWSETSGRQYF.

This chain uses TRBV9 with TRBJ2-3, with D possibly being TRBD2 (6 bases). Trimming shortened V by 1 base and J by 3 bases, and 15 bases separated the two germline ends. In germline, CDR1 is SGDLS, CDR2 YYNGEE. This CDR3 has 16 amino acids. The CDR3 nucleotides read TGTGCCAGCAGCGTATTAGCGGAGGTGGGAACAGATACGCAGTATTTT. Encoded protein: CASSVLAEVGTDTQYF. Variable domain in full (rest from reference TRBV9 and TRBJ2-3): DSGVTQTPKHLITATGQRVTLRCSPRSGDLSVYWYQQSLDQGLQFLIQYYNGEERAKGNILERFSAQQFPDLHSELNLSSLELGDSALYFCASSVLAEVGTDTQYFGPGTRLTVL.

The chain is built from TRBV30 and TRBJ2-7; tentatively, D is TRBD1 (5 bases). The CDR3 contains 13 residues. Germline V gene data show CDR1 as GTSNPN and CDR2 as SVGIG (reference sequence). Trimming removed 2 bases at V and 0 bases at J, with 8 bases between. The CDR3 region has the DNA TGTGCCTGGAGTCAGGGATCCTCCTACGAGCAGTACTTC. Translating it yields CAWSQGSSYEQYF.

This chain links TRBV7-9 with TRBJ2-1; 7 positions agree with TRBD1. The CDR3 is 14 amino acids. Trimming at V came to 6 bases and at J to 3 bases, leaving 5 bases not matched to a gene. CDR1 and CDR2 (germline): SEHNR, FQNEAQ (reference sequence). The CDR3 spells CASRPGTDYNEQFF. The CDR3 coding sequence is TGTGCCAGCAGGCCCGGGACAGACTACAATGAGCAGTTCTTC.

A note on this clone: One end of the junction fails to match germline, which may point to a read error. The J gene is TRBJ2-3, the V gene TRBV20-1; 8 bases match TRBD2. CDR3 size: 11 residues. CDR1 DFQATT and CDR2 SNEGSKA come from the germline V gene (reference sequence). In DNA form, the CDR3 reads TGCACCGGACAGTTAGCGGGGAACGCGCATTTT. Its translation: CTGQLAGNAHF.

The chain links TRBV6-4 to TRBJ2-7, with 9 nucleotides matching TRBD1. The junction had 10 bases not matched to a gene; V was cut back by 4 bases and J by 3 bases. CDR3 size: 16 residues. CDR1 is MRHNA and CDR2 is SNTAGT in the germline V gene. CDR3 DNA: TGTGCCAGCAGTGGGCTGACAGGGGGTAATCGCTACGAGCAGTACTTC. Protein product: CASSGLTGGNRYEQYF.

This chain links TRBV30 with TRBJ2-5; D not resolved. The germline gives CDR1 GTSNPN, CDR2 SVGIG (reference sequence). The V end lost 0 bases, the J end lost 2 bases, and 7 bases lay between the germline ends. CDR3 size: 13 residues. CDR3 amino acids: CAWSVGVQETQYF. CDR3 bases: TGTGCCTGGAGTGTCGGAGTACAAGAGACCCAGTACTTC.

J is TRBJ2-2 and V is TRBV7-8, with TRBD1 matching over 7 bases. Germline assignment: CDR1 SGHVS and CDR2 FQNEAQ. The V and J ends lost 6 bases and 5 bases, in that order; junction bases with no gene match: 9. This CDR3 comprises 15 residues. CDR3 DNA sequence: TGTGCCAGCAGGACATACAGGGGTAGAACCGGGGAGCTGTTTTTT. The encoded protein is CASRTYRGRTGELFF. Full variable domain (missing parts from reference TRBV7-8 and TRBJ2-2): GAGVSQSPRYKVAKRGQDVALRCDPISGHVSLFWYQQALGQGPEFLTYFQNEAQLDKSGLPSDRFFAERPEGSVSTLKIQRTQQEDSAVYLCASRTYRGRTGELFFGEGSRLTVL.

This chain joins TRBV10-2 and TRBJ1-4; the match to TRBD1 covers 9 bases. The CDR3 covers 15 residues. The V and J ends lost 2 bases and 5 bases, in that order; junction bases with no gene match: 3. CDR1 and CDR2 from the germline V gene are WSHSY and SAAADI. DNA for the CDR3: TGCGCCAGCAGTGAGCTCGGGACAGGGAATGAAAAACTGTTTTTT. It is translated as CASSELGTGNEKLFF.

The chain links TRBV4-3 to TRBJ2-7, with 9 positions matching TRBD1. V lost 0 bases, J lost 7 bases, and 10 bases stayed unmatched. Germline CDR1 is LGHNA and CDR2 is YSLEER. The CDR3 has 16 amino acids. The CDR3 nucleotides are TGCGCCAGCAGCCAAGATTACCGACAGGGGGTGATGGAGCAGTACTTC. This translates into CASSQDYRQGVMEQYF.

The rearrangement uses TRBV30 and TRBJ2-7; D unclear. The CDR3 is made up of 12 amino acids. CDR1 is GTSNPN, CDR2 SVGIG, per germline (reference sequence). V was cut by 5 bases and J by 3 bases, with 11 bases left in between. The CDR3 bases are TGTGCCTGGCAGACTTCCGGCTACGAGCAGTACTTC. Translated, it gives CAWQTSGYEQYF.

The chain couples TRBV6-6 to TRBJ2-7, with a weak D call TRBD2 (5 bases). The CDR3 contains 13 residues. Trimming pared 2 bases from V and 9 bases from J, leaving 14 bases between. Germline CDR1 is MNHNY and CDR2 is SVGAGI (reference sequence). For the CDR3, the DNA is TGTGCCAGCAGTTACACTACGAGGGATACGCAGTACTTC. This codes for CASSYTTRDTQYF.

The chain has TRBV18 and TRBJ1-1; no clear D. V was shortened by 2 bases and J by 4 bases, with 11 bases between the two germline ends. Germline V gives CDR1 KGHSH, CDR2 LQKENI. CDR3 length equals 14 residues. The CDR3 reads CASSPGIRITEAFF. Written as DNA, the CDR3 is TGTGCCAGCTCACCAGGTATCAGAATCACTGAAGCTTTCTTT.

J is TRBJ2-2 and V is TRBV9, with D tentatively TRBD2 (6 bases). The CDR3 extends over 13 amino acids. Germline-derived CDR1 and CDR2 are SGDLS and YYNGEE. The ends were cut back, 9 bases at V and 2 bases at J, with 11 bases in the middle. The CDR3 sequence: CATGRDNTGELFF. The CDR3 bases are TGTGCCACCGGGAGAGACAACACCGGGGAGCTGTTTTTT.

The chain joins TRBV27 to TRBJ1-5; perhaps TRBD1 as D (6 bases). The V and J ends lost 0 bases and 6 bases respectively, with 9 bases between them. Germline V gene data show CDR1 as MNHEY and CDR2 as SMNVEV (reference sequence). CDR3 length: 14 amino acids. Written as DNA, the CDR3 is TGTGCCAGCAGTTTATCTAGGGGGTTTCAGCCCCAGCATTTT. This codes for CASSLSRGFQPQHF.

The chain combines TRBV21-1 with TRBJ1-1; the table gives TRBD1 as D, unverified against the DNA. TRBV21-1 represents a pseudogene. CDR3 length: 16 residues. The CDR3, as DNA: TGTGCCAGCAGAAATACCGGGACAGAGGAGAACACTGAAGCTTTCTTT. Translation: CASRNTGTEENTEAFF.

V is TRBV28 and J is TRBJ2-5, with TRBD2 matching 13 bases. This CDR3 comprises 18 residues. The trim removed 4 bases at V and 4 bases at J, leaving 12 bases unmatched. Looked up from germline, CDR1 is MDHEN and CDR2 is SYDVKM. The CDR3 is CASSSPTSGRWGPETQYF. Written as DNA, the CDR3 is TGTGCCAGCAGTTCCCCGACTAGCGGGAGGTGGGGCCCAGAGACCCAGTACTTC.

The gene calls are TRBV11-2 and TRBJ1-1; the D is unclear. The V gene's germline CDR1 is SGHAT and CDR2 FQNNGV. The CDR3 contains 16 residues. Trimming cost V 2 bases and J 1 base, with 14 bases left between them. DNA for the CDR3: TGTGCCAGCAGCTTATACCCACCCCCAGGGAACACTGAAGCTTTCTTT. This encodes CASSLYPPPGNTEAFF.

The chain employs TRBV27 and TRBJ2-7; D is undetermined. CDR3 length: 16 residues. The V and J ends lost 0 bases and 3 bases respectively, with 15 bases between them. Germline V gene lookup returns CDR1 MNHEY and CDR2 SMNVEV (reference sequence). CDR3 residues: CASSLSHWLSSYEQYF. The CDR3 region has the DNA TGTGCCAGCAGTTTATCCCACTGGTTGTCTAGCTACGAGCAGTACTTC.

The CDR3 nucleotides are TGCGCCAGCAGCGCCGGACAGGGGGCGGCGGGAGCCTACGAGCAGTACTTC. This sequence encodes CASSAGQGAAGAYEQYF. The chain is built from TRBV5-1 and TRBJ2-7; 11 bases map to TRBD1. V lost 4 bases to trimming and J lost 2 bases; unmatched junction nucleotides: 11. Germline-derived CDR1 and CDR2 are SGHRS and YFSETQ. This CDR3 is built from 17 residues.

The chain joins TRBV4-3 to TRBJ1-1; possibly TRBD1 for D (6 bases). Between the trimmed V and J ends, which lost 0 bases and 5 bases, there was a span of 7 bases. Germline CDR1 is LGHNA and CDR2 is YSLEER. This CDR3 comprises 13 residues. The CDR3 coding sequence is TGCGCCAGCAGCCAAGAAGGGACAACTGAAGCTTTCTTT. This codes for CASSQEGTTEAFF.

The chain has TRBV5-6 and TRBJ2-3; the D gene is possibly TRBD1 (5 bases). Trimming shortened V by 4 bases and J by 1 base, and 7 bases separated the two germline ends. CDR3 length equals 13 residues. Germline V gene sequence: CDR1 SGHDT, CDR2 YYEEEE. CDR3 DNA sequence: TGTGCCAGCAGCCTAGGGGGCACAGATACGCAGTATTTT. Translated, it gives CASSLGGTDTQYF.

As concerns this clone: Other DNA sequences from this sample encode an identical CDR3 as well. This chain links TRBV28 with TRBJ1-5; D is possibly TRBD1 (5 bases). In germline, CDR1 is MDHEN, CDR2 SYDVKM. Trimming stripped 1 base from V and 7 bases from J, with 5 bases between. CDR3 length: 12 residues. The CDR3 sequence is CASSLYRQPQHF. CDR3 coding DNA: TGTGCCAGCAGTTTATACAGGCAGCCCCAGCATTTT.

This chain joins TRBV4-1 and TRBJ2-4; possible D gene TRBD2, 5 bases. Germline V gene sequence: CDR1 MGHRA, CDR2 YSYEKL. The CDR3 length is 13 residues. V shed 0 bases and J shed 8 bases, with 8 bases lying between them. CDR3 bases: TGCGCCAGCAGCCAAGACGCCGGGGACATTCAGTACTTC. This codes for CASSQDAGDIQYF.